Many counts were recorded for the clone carrying this T cell receptor beta chain. Primed by a sample-barcoded 5' primer and a J-beta primer mix, a second PCR proceeded for about 7 to 11 cycles. TCRdb reprocessed the 5' RACE reads via MiXCR and lists one record per CDR3 protein. The repertoire holds roughly 900,000 distinct CDR3 sequences, with under 30% as singletons. This record belongs to a study of blood T cells in healthy people across ages. Germline CDR1 and CDR2: DFQATT and SNEGSKA (reference sequence). The CDR3 loop spans 15 amino acids. Trimming took off 1 base at V and 6 bases at J, with 18 bases between the two ends.

The clonotype originates from a woman older than 75 in good health. The chain carries TRBV20-1 and TRBJ1-2; weak D call: TRBD1 (6 bases). Material: blood. In DNA form, the CDR3 reads TGCAGTGCTAGAGGGACAGCCAATGCCAAGCATGGCTACACCTTC. It encodes CSARGTANAKHGYTF.